These 13 T cell receptor beta chains share one sample of origin, sequenced in a study of CD8+ T cells in alopecia areata. Cells that came from pooled cutaneous lymph nodes were sorted using CD4, CD8alpha, NKG2D, NKG2ACE and other markers. cDNA reverse transcribed from extracted RNA served as the sequencing template. Produced via immunoSEQ multiplex PCR; TCRdb's table is partial and in-frame only. The repertoire shows 200,000 to 300,000 clones, none seen only once; the top ten take less than 1.5%. The sample taken for sequencing was CD4+ T cells sorted from a lymph node. These receptors all stem from a C3H/HeJ mouse with alopecia areata. The mouse strain carries the MHC haplotype H2-k.

About this clone itself: Mouse gene names and germline throughout. The DNA ends 4 residues before the CDR3 does, and the rest of the CDR3 is filled in from the germline J gene. The genes are TRBV1 and TRBJ2-5; D is perhaps TRBD1 (5 bases). Germline values: CDR1 NSQYPW, CDR2 LRSPGD (reference sequence). This CDR3 is 13 amino acids long. CDR3 in amino acids: CTCSADSGDTQYF. The sequenced CDR3 bases are TGCACCTGCAGTGCAGATTCAGGGGAC.

With respect to this clone: These gene names are mouse names. The read ends 4 residues shy of where the CDR3 ends; the end is completed using the germline J gene. This chain connects TRBV5 to TRBJ2-1; 8 positions agree with TRBD2. V gave up 2 bases and J gave up 6 bases; unmatched junction bases: 6. This CDR3 region has 15 residues. Germline values: CDR1 LGHNA, CDR2 YNLKQL (reference sequence). The CDR3 spells CASSQLGGMGAEQFF. The sequenced CDR3 bases are TGTGCCAGCAGCCAACTGGGGGGTATGGGTGCT.

In the case of this clone: Genes here carry mouse names. The read ends 4 residues shy of where the CDR3 ends; the end is completed using the germline J gene. V usage is TRBV13-1 and J usage is TRBJ2-2, with TRBD1 matching 7 bases. Trimming took 3 bases from V and 3 from J; bases not matched to a gene: 5. Germline CDR1 NSHNY, CDR2 SYGAGN. The CDR3 is 15 amino acids. The CDR3 loop reads CASSGLQGYTGQLYF. The part of the CDR3 DNA that was read is TGTGCCAGCAGTGGGCTACAGGGGTACACCGGG.

Turning to this clone: Genes here carry mouse names. CDR3 loop: CASSAPLGGRAAETLYF. The sequenced CDR3 bases are TGTGCCAGCAGTGCCCCACTGGGGGGGCGGGCTGCAGAA. The gene calls are TRBV13-1 and TRBJ2-3, with TRBD2 matching over 11 bases. The CDR3 end falls 4 residues outside the read, so it is completed with the germline J gene. The germline V gene has CDR1 NSHNY and CDR2 SYGAGN. V lost 3 bases, J lost 2 bases, and 8 bases stayed unmatched. The CDR3 has 17 amino acids.

This clone was seen more than once but under ten times. Mouse gene names and germline throughout. The read terminates 4 residues ahead of where the CDR3 ends, so the germline J gene completes it. Other DNA sequences within the sample encode an identical CDR3. The rearrangement joins TRBV5 to TRBJ2-2; 8 bases match TRBD2. The CDR3 loop spans 16 amino acids. J gave up 1 base and V 1 base, and 2 bases lay outside the gene matches. Germline assignment: CDR1 LGHNA and CDR2 YNLKQL (reference sequence). The CDR3 here is CASSQGTGRNTGQLYF. The covered CDR3 bases are TGTGCCAGCAGCCAAGGGACTGGGAGAAACACCGGG.

Notes on this clone: Gene names are the mouse ones. The missing CDR3 end, 4 residues past where the read stops, is filled in from the germline J gene. The chain carries TRBV13-1 and TRBJ2-5; 12 positions agree with TRBD2. The V gene's germline CDR1 is NSHNY and CDR2 SYGAGN. The CDR3 consists of 15 residues. Incomplete CDR3 DNA: TGTGCCAGCAGAACCGGGACTGGGGGGAAAGAC. Protein sequence: CASRTGTGGKD. The full-length CDR3 reads as CASRTGTGGKDTQYF.

Worth noting for this clone: Here the gene names and germline are mouse. The sequenced CDR3 bases are TGTGCCAGCAGTGGTCAACAGGGAGCAGAA. It yields the protein CASSGQQGAE. Given in full, the CDR3 is CASSGQQGAETLYF. The chain is built from TRBV13-1 and TRBJ2-3; D might be TRBD1 (6 bases). The read falls 4 residues short of the CDR3 end, and the missing part is taken from the germline J gene. The CDR3 totals 14 residues. V shed 3 bases and J shed 3 bases, with 11 bases lying between them. Germline CDR1 NSHNY, CDR2 SYGAGN.

This clone has a count of ten or more. Gene names and germline refer to mouse. Read sequence stops 4 residues before the CDR3 end, and the germline J gene provides the missing end. The chain is built from TRBV17 and TRBJ2-1, with 7 bases lining up with TRBD1. The germline CDR1 and CDR2 sequences are MNHDT and YYDKIL. The CDR3 length is 15 residues. With V trimmed by 0 bases and J by 5 bases, 4 bases remained unmatched. The CDR3: CASSRDRGTDAEQFF. Incomplete CDR3 DNA: TGTGCTAGCAGTAGAGATCGGGGGACAGATGCT.

With respect to this clone: Mouse gene names and germline throughout. The read terminates 4 residues ahead of where the CDR3 ends, so the germline J gene completes it. This chain joins TRBV31 and TRBJ1-2; unclear D gene. Germline V gene sequence: CDR1 GKSSPN, CDR2 SITVG. V gave up 1 base and J gave up 2 bases, with 8 bases separating them. The CDR3 sequence is 13 residues long. CDR3 amino acids: CAWSQGGNSDYTF. CDR3 bases read: TGTGCCTGGAGTCAGGGAGGGAACTCC.

This clone has only a few counts. Gene names refer to mouse genes. The sequence runs out 4 residues before the end of the CDR3; the remainder is reconstructed from the germline J gene. The J gene is TRBJ2-2, the V gene TRBV19, with TRBD1 identical over 7 bases. The V and J ends lost 0 bases and 0 bases, in that order; junction bases with no gene match: 5. The length of the CDR3 is 17 residues. CDR1 FNHDT and CDR2 SITEND come from the germline V gene (reference sequence). CDR3 amino acids: CASSIVRQGTNTGQLYF. CDR3 DNA (partial): TGTGCCAGCAGTATAGTCCGACAGGGAACAAACACCGGG.

To note about this clone: Gene labels here are mouse ones. The read ends 4 residues before the CDR3 terminus; that terminus is restored from the germline J gene. The chain employs TRBV13-2 and TRBJ1-2, with unresolved D. Germline V gives CDR1 NNHNN, CDR2 SYGAGS (reference sequence). V lost 0 bases and J lost 3, with 6 bases in between. The CDR3 totals 13 residues. The CDR3 DNA, read in part, is TGTGCCAGCGGTGATGAGAGGGACTCC. Translating gives CASGDERDS. Given in full, the CDR3 is CASGDERDSDYTF.

Turning to this clone: Genes and germline are mouse. The read terminates 4 residues before the CDR3 end, so the remaining end is supplied by the germline J gene. This chain joins TRBV13-1 and TRBJ2-7; TRBD2 agrees at 7 bases. Germline V CDR1 and CDR2: NSHNY, SYGAGN. This CDR3 is built from 14 residues. The CDR3 bases that were read are TGTGCCAGCAGTGATGCTACTGGGGTTTAT. Protein sequence: CASSDATGVY. The full CDR3 protein reads CASSDATGVYEQYF.

With respect to this clone: Mouse names are used for the genes. The CDR3 extends 4 residues past the end of the read, so its final part is completed from the germline J gene. The same CDR3 can be traced to other DNA sequences in this sample. The chain is built from TRBV1 and TRBJ2-4; tentative D call: TRBD1 (6 bases). Germline loops: CDR1 NSQYPW, CDR2 LRSPGD (reference sequence). This CDR3 contains 14 residues. V lost 4 bases, J lost 0 bases, and 8 bases lay in between. The sequenced CDR3 bases are TGCACCTGCAGTGGGGGACAAAGTCAAAAC. Amino acid sequence: CTCSGGQSQN. The entire CDR3 protein is CTCSGGQSQNTLYF.